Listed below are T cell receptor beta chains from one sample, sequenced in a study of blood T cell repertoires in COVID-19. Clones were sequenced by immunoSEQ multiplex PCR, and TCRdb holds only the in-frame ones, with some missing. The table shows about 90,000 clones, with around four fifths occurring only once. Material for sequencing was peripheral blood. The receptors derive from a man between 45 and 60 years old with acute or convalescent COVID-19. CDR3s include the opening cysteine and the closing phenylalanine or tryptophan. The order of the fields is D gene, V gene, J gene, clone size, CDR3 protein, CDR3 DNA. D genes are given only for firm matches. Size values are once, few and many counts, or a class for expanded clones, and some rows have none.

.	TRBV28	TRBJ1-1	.	CALRGLNTEAFF	TGTGCCCTAAGGGGGTTGAACACTGAAGCTTTCTTT
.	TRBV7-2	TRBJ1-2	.	CASSPERVSGGYTF	TGTGCCAGCAGCCCGGAGAGGGTGTCAGGCGGCTACACCTTC
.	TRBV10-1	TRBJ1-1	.	CASRLQIMNTEAFF	TGCGCCAGCAGGCTACAGATCATGAACACTGAAGCTTTCTTT
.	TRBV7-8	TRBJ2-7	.	CASSLQGYEQYF	TGTGCCAGCAGCTTACAGGGTTACGAGCAGTACTTC
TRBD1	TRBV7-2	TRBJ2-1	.	CASSFTGQGTHEQFF	TGTGCCAGCAGCTTCACCGGACAGGGTACCCATGAGCAGTTCTTC
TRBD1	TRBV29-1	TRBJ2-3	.	CSVVRGQGGSDTQYF	TGCAGCGTTGTAAGGGGACAGGGTGGGTCAGATACGCAGTATTTT
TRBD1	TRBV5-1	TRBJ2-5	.	CASSLGGTGAQETQYF	TGCGCCAGCAGCTTGGGGGGGACAGGGGCCCAAGAGACCCAGTACTTC
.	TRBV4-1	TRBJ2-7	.	CASSRETSNLGGSYEQYF	TGCGCCAGCAGCCGAGAAACTTCCAACCTGGGGGGTTCCTACGAGCAGTACTTC
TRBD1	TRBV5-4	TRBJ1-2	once	CASSLGKTGQDGYGYTF	TGTGCCAGCAGCTTGGGGAAGACCGGACAGGACGGCTATGGCTACACCTTC
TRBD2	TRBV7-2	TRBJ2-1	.	CASSPSGRPTNEQFF	TGTGCCAGCAGCCCTAGCGGGAGGCCTACCAATGAGCAGTTCTTC
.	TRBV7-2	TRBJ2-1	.	CASSSGGLEQFF	TGTGCCAGCAGCTCGGGGGGCCTTGAGCAGTTCTTC
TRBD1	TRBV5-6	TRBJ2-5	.	CASSLVPDRGQETQYF	TGTGCCAGCAGCTTGGTCCCGGACAGGGGGCAAGAGACCCAGTACTTC
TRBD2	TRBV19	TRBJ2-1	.	CASTSRTSGSYNEQFF	TGTGCCAGTACCTCACGTACTAGCGGCTCCTACAATGAGCAGTTCTTC
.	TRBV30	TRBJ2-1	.	CAWSVPQGIWDNEQFF	TGTGCCTGGAGCGTCCCTCAGGGGATATGGGACAATGAGCAGTTCTTC